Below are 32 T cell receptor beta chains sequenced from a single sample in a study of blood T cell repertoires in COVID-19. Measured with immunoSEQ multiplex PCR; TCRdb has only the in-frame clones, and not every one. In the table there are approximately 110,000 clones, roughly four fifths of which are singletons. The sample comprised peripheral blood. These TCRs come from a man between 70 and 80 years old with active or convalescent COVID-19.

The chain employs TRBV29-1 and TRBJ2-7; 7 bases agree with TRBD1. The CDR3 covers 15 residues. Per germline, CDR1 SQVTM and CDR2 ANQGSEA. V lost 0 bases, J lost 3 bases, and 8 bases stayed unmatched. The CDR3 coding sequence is TGCAGCGTTGAAGAGAGTCATAGGGGGCTCTACGAGCAGTACTTC. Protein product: CSVEESHRGLYEQYF.

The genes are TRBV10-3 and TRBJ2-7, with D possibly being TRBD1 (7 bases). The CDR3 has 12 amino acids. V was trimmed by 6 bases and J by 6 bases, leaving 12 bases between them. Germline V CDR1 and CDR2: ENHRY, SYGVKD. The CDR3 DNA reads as TGTGCCATCAGGAGGCAGGGGGGCGAGCAGTACTTC. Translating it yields CAIRRQGGEQYF.

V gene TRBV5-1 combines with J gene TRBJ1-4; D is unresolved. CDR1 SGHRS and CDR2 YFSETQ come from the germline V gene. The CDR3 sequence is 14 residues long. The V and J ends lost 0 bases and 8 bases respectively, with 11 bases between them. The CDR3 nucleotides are TGCGCCAGCAGCTTGGGGGCAGTTCCCGAAAAACTGTTTTTT. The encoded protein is CASSLGAVPEKLFF.

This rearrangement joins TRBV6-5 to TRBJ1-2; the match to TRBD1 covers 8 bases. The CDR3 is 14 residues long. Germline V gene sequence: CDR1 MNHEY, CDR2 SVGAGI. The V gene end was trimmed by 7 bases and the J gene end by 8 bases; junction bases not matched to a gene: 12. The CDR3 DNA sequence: TGTGCCAGCAAGGCCGGACAGGGCGGAGCCGGCTACACCTTC. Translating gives CASKAGQGGAGYTF.

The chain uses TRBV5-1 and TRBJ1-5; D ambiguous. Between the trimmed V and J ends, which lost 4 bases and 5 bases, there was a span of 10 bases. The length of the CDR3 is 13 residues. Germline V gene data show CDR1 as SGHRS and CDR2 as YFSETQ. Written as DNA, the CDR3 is TGCGCCAGCAGCCCGAACGTAGATCAGCCCCAGCATTTT. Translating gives CASSPNVDQPQHF.

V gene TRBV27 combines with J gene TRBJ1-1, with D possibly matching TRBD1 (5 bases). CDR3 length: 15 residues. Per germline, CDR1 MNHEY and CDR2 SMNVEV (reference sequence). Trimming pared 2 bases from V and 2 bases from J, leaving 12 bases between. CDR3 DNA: TGTGCCAGCAGTTTAAGGGGTGGGGTAAACACTGAAGCTTTCTTT. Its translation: CASSLRGGVNTEAFF.

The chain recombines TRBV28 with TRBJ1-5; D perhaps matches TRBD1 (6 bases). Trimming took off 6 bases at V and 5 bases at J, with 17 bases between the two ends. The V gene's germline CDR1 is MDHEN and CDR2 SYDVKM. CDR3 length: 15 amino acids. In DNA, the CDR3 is TGTGCCAGCAGCCCCCCACAGGGTGGATATCAGCCCCAGCATTTT. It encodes CASSPPQGGYQPQHF.

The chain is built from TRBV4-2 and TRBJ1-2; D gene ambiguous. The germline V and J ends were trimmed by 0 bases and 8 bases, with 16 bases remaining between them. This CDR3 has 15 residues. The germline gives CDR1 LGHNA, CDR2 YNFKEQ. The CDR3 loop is CASSQDGVLGGGYTF. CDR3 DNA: TGTGCCAGCAGCCAAGATGGCGTACTCGGCGGAGGCTACACCTTC.

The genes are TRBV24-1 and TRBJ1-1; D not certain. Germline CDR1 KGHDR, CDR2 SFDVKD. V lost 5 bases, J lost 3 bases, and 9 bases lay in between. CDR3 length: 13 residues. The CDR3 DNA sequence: TGTGCCACCAGTGCAGAACTATACACTGAAGCTTTCTTT. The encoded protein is CATSAELYTEAFF.

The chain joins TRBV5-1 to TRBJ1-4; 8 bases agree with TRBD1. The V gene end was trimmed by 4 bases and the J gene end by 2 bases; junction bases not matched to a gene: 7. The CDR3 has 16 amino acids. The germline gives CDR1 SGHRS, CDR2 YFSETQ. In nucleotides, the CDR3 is TGCGCCAGCAGCCATCGGACAGGGTGGACTAATGAAAAACTGTTTTTT. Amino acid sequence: CASSHRTGWTNEKLFF.

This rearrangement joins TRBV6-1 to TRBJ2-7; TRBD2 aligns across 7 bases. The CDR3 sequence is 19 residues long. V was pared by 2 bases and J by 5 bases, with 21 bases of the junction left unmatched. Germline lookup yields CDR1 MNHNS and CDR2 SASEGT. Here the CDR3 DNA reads TGTGCCAGCAGTGAACGCACGGAACGACTAGCAGGGATCCGGGACGAGCAGTACTTC. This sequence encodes CASSERTERLAGIRDEQYF.

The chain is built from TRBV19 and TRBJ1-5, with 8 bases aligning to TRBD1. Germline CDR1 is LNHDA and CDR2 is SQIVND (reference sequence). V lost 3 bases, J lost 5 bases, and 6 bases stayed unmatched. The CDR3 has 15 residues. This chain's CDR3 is CASSIPDRDHQPQHF. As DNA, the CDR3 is TGTGCCAGTAGTATCCCGGACAGGGACCATCAGCCCCAGCATTTT.

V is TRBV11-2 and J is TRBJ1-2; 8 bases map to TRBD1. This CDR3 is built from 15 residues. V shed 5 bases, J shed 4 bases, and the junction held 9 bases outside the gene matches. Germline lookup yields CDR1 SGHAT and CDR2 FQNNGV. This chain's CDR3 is CASSPRGQGLYGYTF. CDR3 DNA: TGTGCCAGCAGCCCGCGCGGACAGGGCCTCTATGGCTACACCTTC. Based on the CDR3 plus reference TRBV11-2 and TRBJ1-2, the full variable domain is EAGVAQSPRYKIIEKRQSVAFWCNPISGHATLYWYQQILGQGPKLLIQFQNNGVVDDSQLPKDRFSAERLKGVDSTLKIQPAKLEDSAVYLCASSPRGQGLYGYTFGSGTRLTVV.

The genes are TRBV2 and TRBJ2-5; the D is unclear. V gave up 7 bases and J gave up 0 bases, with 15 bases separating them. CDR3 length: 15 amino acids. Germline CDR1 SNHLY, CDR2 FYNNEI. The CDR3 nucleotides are TGTGCCAGCATTAGAGCCCCCCTGTACCAAGAGACCCAGTACTTC. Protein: CASIRAPLYQETQYF.

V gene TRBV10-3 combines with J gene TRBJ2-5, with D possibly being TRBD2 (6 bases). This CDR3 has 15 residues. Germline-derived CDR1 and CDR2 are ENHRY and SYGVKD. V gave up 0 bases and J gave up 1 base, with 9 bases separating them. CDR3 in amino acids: CAISESRGSQETQYF. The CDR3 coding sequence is TGTGCCATCAGTGAGTCCCGGGGGAGCCAAGAGACCCAGTACTTC.

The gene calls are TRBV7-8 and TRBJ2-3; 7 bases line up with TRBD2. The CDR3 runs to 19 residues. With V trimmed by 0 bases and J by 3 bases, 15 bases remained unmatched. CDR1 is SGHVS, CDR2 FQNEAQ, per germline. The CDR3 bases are TGTGCCAGCAGCTTAGCTAGGGAAGGGACTAATGTGTTAACAGATACGCAGTATTTT. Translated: CASSLAREGTNVLTDTQYF. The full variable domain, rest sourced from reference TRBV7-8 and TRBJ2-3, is GAGVSQSPRYKVAKRGQDVALRCDPISGHVSLFWYQQALGQGPEFLTYFQNEAQLDKSGLPSDRFFAERPEGSVSTLKIQRTQQEDSAVYLCASSLAREGTNVLTDTQYFGPGTRLTVL.

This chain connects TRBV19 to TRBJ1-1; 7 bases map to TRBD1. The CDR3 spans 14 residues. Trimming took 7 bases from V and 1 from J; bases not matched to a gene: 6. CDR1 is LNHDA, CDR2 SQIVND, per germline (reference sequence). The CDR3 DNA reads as TGTGCCAGTACCTACAGGGGTGGGAACACTGAAGCTTTCTTT. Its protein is CASTYRGGNTEAFF.

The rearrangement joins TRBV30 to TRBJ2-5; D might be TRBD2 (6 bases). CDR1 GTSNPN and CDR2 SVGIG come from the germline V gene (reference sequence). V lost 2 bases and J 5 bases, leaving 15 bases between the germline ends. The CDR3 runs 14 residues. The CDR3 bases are TGTGCCTGGAGTTCGCGGGGAATGGAGGAGACCCAGTACTTC. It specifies CAWSSRGMEETQYF.

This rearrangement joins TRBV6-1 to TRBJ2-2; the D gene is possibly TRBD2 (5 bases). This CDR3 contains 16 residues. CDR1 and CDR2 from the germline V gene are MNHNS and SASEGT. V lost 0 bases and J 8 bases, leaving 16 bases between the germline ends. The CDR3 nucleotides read TGTGCCAGCAGTGAAGCGAGCGGCCAGCCGTGGGGGGAGCTGTTTTTT. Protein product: CASSEASGQPWGELFF.

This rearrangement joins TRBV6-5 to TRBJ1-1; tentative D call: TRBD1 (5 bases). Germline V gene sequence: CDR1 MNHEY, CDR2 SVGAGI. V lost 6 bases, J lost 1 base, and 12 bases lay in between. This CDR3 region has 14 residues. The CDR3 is CASRSGRGNTEAFF. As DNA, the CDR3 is TGTGCCAGCAGGTCAGGGAGGGGGAACACTGAAGCTTTCTTT.

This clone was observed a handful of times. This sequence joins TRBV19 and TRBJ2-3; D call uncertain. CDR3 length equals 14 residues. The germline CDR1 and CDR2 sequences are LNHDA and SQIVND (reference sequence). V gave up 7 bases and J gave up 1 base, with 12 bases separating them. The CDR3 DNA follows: TGTGCCAGTAAACCCCCTTCAGGCACAGATACGCAGTATTTT. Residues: CASKPPSGTDTQYF.

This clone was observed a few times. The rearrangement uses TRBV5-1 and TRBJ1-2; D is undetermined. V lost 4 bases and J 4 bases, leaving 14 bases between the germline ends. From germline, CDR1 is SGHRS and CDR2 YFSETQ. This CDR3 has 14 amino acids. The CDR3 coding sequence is TGCGCCAGCAGCCAAGGGAGGAGTGGCTATGGCTACACCTTC. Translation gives CASSQGRSGYGYTF.

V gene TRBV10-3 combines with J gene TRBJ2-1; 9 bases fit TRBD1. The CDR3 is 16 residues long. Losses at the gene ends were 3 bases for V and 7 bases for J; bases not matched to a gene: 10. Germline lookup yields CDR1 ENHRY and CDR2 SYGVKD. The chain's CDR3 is CAISDGTGSNLNEQFF. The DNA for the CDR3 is TGTGCCATCAGTGATGGGACAGGGAGTAACTTAAATGAGCAGTTCTTC.

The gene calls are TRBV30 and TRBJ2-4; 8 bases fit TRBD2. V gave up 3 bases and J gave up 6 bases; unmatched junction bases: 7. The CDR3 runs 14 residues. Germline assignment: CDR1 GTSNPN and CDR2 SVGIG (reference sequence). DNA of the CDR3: TGTGCCTGGAGCGCCGGACTAGCAACAAACATTCAGTACTTC. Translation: CAWSAGLATNIQYF.

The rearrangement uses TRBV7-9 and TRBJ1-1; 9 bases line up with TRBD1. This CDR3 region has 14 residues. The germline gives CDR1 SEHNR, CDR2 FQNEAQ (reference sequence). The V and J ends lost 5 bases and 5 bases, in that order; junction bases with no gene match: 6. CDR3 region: CASSRTGVRTEAFF. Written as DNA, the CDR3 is TGTGCCAGCAGCCGGACAGGGGTTAGGACTGAAGCTTTCTTT.

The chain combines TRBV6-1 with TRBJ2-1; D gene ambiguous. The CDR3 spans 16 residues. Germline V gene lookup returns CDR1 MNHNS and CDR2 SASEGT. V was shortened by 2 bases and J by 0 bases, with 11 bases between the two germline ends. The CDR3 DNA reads TGTGCCAGCAGTGAAAACAGCCCCAGCTCCTACAATGAGCAGTTCTTC. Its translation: CASSENSPSSYNEQFF.

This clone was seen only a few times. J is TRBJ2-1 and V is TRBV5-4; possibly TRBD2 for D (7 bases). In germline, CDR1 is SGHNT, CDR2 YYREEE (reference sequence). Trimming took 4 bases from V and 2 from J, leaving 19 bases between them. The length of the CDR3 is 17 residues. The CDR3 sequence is CASSPGGSLLAYNEQFF. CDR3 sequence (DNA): TGTGCCAGCAGCCCGGGGGGCTCACTTCTGGCCTACAATGAGCAGTTCTTC. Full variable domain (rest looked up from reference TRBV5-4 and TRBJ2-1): ETGVTQSPTHLIKTRGQQVTLRCSSQSGHNTVSWYQQALGQGPQFIFQYYREEENGRGNFPPRFSGLQFPNYSSELNVNALELDDSALYLCASSPGGSLLAYNEQFFGPGTRLTVL.

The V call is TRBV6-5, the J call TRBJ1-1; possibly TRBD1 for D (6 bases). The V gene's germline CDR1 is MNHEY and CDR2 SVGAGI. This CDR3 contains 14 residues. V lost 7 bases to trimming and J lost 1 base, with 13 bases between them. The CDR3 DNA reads TGTGCCAGCAAGCGACAGGTCTCGAACACTGAAGCTTTCTTT. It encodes CASKRQVSNTEAFF.

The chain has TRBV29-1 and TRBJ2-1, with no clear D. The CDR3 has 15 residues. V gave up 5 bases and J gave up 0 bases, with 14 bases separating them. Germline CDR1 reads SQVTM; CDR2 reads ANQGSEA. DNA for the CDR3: TGCAGCGTTTCCCTTATTCGGAGCTCCTACAATGAGCAGTTCTTC. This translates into CSVSLIRSSYNEQFF.

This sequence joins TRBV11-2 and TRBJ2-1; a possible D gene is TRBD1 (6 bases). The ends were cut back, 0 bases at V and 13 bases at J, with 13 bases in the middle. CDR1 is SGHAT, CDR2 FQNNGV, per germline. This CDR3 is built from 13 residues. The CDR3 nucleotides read TGTGCCAGCAGCTTAGATCAGGCACAGGGACAGTTCTTC. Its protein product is CASSLDQAQGQFF.

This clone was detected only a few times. CDR3 bases: TGCGCCAGCAGTCTACAGGTGAACACTGAAGCTTTCTTT. Translating gives CASSLQVNTEAFF. This chain uses TRBV10-1 with TRBJ1-1; weak D call: TRBD1 (5 bases). Per the germline V gene, CDR1 is WNHNN and CDR2 is SYGVQD (reference sequence). V lost 5 bases and J 0 bases, leaving 7 bases between the germline ends. The CDR3 runs to 13 residues.

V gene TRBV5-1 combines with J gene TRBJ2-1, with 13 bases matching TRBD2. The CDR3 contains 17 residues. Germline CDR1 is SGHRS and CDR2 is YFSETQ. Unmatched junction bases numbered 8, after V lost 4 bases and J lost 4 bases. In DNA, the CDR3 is TGCGCCAGCAGCATCCGCGGGACTAGCGGGATTTACAATGAGCAGTTCTTC. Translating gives CASSIRGTSGIYNEQFF.